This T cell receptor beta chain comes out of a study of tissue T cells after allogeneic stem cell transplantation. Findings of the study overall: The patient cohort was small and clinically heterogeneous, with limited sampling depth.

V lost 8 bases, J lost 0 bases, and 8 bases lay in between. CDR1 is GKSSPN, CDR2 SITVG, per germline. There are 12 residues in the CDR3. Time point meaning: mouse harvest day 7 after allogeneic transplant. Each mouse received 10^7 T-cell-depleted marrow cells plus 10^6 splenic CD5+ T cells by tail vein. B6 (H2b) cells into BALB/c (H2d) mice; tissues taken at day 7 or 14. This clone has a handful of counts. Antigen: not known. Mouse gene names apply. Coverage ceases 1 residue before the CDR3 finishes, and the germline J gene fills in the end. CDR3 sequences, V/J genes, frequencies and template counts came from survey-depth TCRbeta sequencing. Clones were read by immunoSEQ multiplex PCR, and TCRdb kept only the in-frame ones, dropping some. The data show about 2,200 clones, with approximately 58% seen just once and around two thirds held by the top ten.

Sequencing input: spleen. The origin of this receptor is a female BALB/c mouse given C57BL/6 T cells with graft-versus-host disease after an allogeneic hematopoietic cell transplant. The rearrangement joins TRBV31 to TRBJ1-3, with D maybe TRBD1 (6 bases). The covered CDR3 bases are TGTGCCACCAGGGGTTCTGGAAATACGCTCTAT. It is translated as CATRGSGNTLY. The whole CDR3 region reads CATRGSGNTLYF.